These 29 T cell receptor beta chains were all obtained from the same sample, sequenced in a study of control samples from healthy donors and cancer patients. Clones were read by immunoSEQ multiplex PCR, and TCRdb kept only the in-frame ones, dropping some. Of about 150,000 clones in the sample, approximately 90% were seen once. The sequenced sample consisted of blood. The origin of the receptors is a woman between 25 and 40 years old in good health.

The chain employs TRBV12-3 or TRBV12-4 and TRBJ2-7, with D possibly TRBD2 on 5 matching bases. Trimming took 6 bases from V and 3 from J, leaving 9 bases between them. This CDR3 contains 12 residues. The CDR3 sequence: CASRWRNYEQYF. CDR3 bases: TGTGCCAGCAGGTGGAGGAACTACGAGCAGTACTTC.

The chain couples TRBV6-6 to TRBJ2-2; D assignment may be TRBD1 or TRBD2 (7 bases each). The germline V and J ends were trimmed by 5 bases and 6 bases, with 16 bases remaining between them. CDR1 MNHNY and CDR2 SVGAGI come from the germline V gene (reference sequence). The length of the CDR3 is 15 residues. CDR3 DNA sequence: TGTGCCAGCAGTCAGGGGGGGAGCAGGGCCGGGGAGCTGTTTTTT. It is translated as CASSQGGSRAGELFF.

The genes are TRBV18 and TRBJ2-7, with D perhaps matching TRBD1 (6 bases). V lost 3 bases to trimming and J lost 2 bases, with 8 bases between them. The CDR3 runs 13 residues. Germline V gene lookup returns CDR1 KGHSH and CDR2 LQKENI. The CDR3 DNA sequence: TGTGCCAGCTCACCGGACAGAACCTACGAGCAGTACTTC. Amino acid sequence: CASSPDRTYEQYF.

The chain couples TRBV12-3 or TRBV12-4 to TRBJ1-1, with D unclear. V gave up 5 bases and J gave up 10 bases, with 17 bases separating them. There are 13 residues in the CDR3. The CDR3 sequence is CASSPPAVPGAFF. Here the CDR3 DNA reads TGTGCCAGCAGTCCCCCGGCCGTTCCCGGAGCTTTCTTT.

The chain has TRBV10-3 and TRBJ2-3; 8 bases fit TRBD1. This CDR3 has 15 amino acids. Germline trimming cut 5 bases from V and 5 bases from J; bases unmatched to any gene: 9. Per germline, CDR1 ENHRY and CDR2 SYGVKD. CDR3 sequence (DNA): TGTGCCATCAGTCCCGGCAGGGGGCAGTTAGATACGCAGTATTTT. It specifies CAISPGRGQLDTQYF.

V is TRBV28 and J is TRBJ2-7; no reliable D call. Germline V gene sequence: CDR1 MDHEN, CDR2 SYDVKM. Trimming pared 2 bases from V and 7 bases from J, leaving 15 bases between. The length of the CDR3 is 14 residues. The CDR3 loop reads CASSLRSILQEQYF. The DNA of the CDR3 is TGTGCCAGCAGTTTAAGGTCTATCTTACAAGAGCAGTACTTC. The entire variable domain, with the rest obtained from reference TRBV28 and TRBJ2-7, is as follows: DVKVTQSSRYLVKRTGEKVFLECVQDMDHENMFWYRQDPGLGLRLIYFSYDVKMKEKGDIPEGYSVSREKKERFSLILESASTNQTSMYLCASSLRSILQEQYFGPGTRLTVT.

The rearrangement joins TRBV28 to TRBJ1-6, with TRBD1 as a possible D gene (5 bases). Trimming left V 1 base short and J 5 bases short, with 12 bases between. CDR1 and CDR2 from the germline V gene are MDHEN and SYDVKM. This CDR3 is built from 16 residues. The CDR3: CASSLLGGSDNSPLHF. The CDR3 nucleotides are TGTGCCAGCAGTTTATTGGGGGGAAGTGATAATTCACCCCTCCACTTT. The full variable domain, its missing parts supplied by reference TRBV28 and TRBJ1-6, is DVKVTQSSRYLVKRTGEKVFLECVQDMDHENMFWYRQDPGLGLRLIYFSYDVKMKEKGDIPEGYSVSREKKERFSLILESASTNQTSMYLCASSLLGGSDNSPLHFGNGTRLTVT.

The rearrangement uses TRBV5-4 and TRBJ1-3; the D gene is possibly TRBD1 (6 bases). The germline CDR1 and CDR2 sequences are SGHNT and YYREEE (reference sequence). The CDR3 consists of 17 residues. V was clipped by 1 base and J by 0 bases, with 14 bases between them. The CDR3 region is CASSLTPDSHSGNTIYF. CDR3 nucleotides: TGTGCCAGCAGCTTGACCCCGGACAGCCACTCTGGAAACACCATATATTTT.

The chain recombines TRBV10-3 with TRBJ2-3, with a weak D call TRBD1 (6 bases). CDR1 is ENHRY, CDR2 SYGVKD, per germline. This CDR3 is built from 17 residues. The germline V and J ends were trimmed by 4 bases and 3 bases, with 20 bases remaining between them. CDR3 DNA: TGTGCCATCAGTGCCCCCCGAGGGGGAGAAGGGACAGATACGCAGTATTTT. Its protein product is CAISAPRGGEGTDTQYF.

The chain uses TRBV6-4 and TRBJ2-1, with 9 nucleotides matching TRBD1. J was trimmed by 6 bases and V by 0 bases; bases with no gene match: 0. CDR1 MRHNA and CDR2 SNTAGT come from the germline V gene. CDR3 size: 14 residues. The CDR3 sequence is CASSDSTGGNEQFF. The DNA of the CDR3 is TGTGCCAGCAGTGACTCGACAGGGGGCAATGAGCAGTTCTTC.

The chain employs TRBV7-2 and TRBJ1-2; weak D call: TRBD1 (6 bases). The CDR3 contains 13 residues. Trimming left V 2 bases short and J 8 bases short, with 12 bases between. Germline V CDR1 and CDR2: SGHTA, FQGNSA. CDR3 nucleotide sequence: TGTGCCAGCAGCTTAATGGGGGCGCAGGGCTACACCTTC. The encoded protein is CASSLMGAQGYTF.

This chain connects TRBV7-8 to TRBJ1-1; 7 positions match TRBD1. Per germline, CDR1 SGHVS and CDR2 FQNEAQ. Trimming removed 5 bases from V and 0 bases from J; junction bases left unmatched: 6. The CDR3 consists of 15 residues. The CDR3 DNA is TGTGCCAGCAGCCCACGACAGGGTTTGAACACTGAAGCTTTCTTT. This sequence encodes CASSPRQGLNTEAFF.

The V call is TRBV5-1, the J call TRBJ1-2, with D unclear. The V end was cut by 7 bases, the J end by 4 bases, with 14 bases between. The CDR3 spans 13 residues. Germline V CDR1 and CDR2: SGHRS, YFSETQ. CDR3 DNA: TGCGCCAGCCGGCGGGCGGGGAGCTATGGCTACACCTTC. It yields the protein CASRRAGSYGYTF.

The CDR3 sequence is CASSLFGSKGSERTIYF. The CDR3 nucleotides are TGTGCCAGCAGCCTTTTTGGGTCGAAGGGCTCTGAAAGGACCATATATTTT. The chain has TRBV3-1 (or the pseudogene TRBV3-2) and TRBJ1-3; D remains unclear. This CDR3 region has 17 residues. Germline V gene sequence: CDR1 LGHDT, CDR2 YNNKEL (reference sequence). Trimming removed 4 bases at V and 10 bases at J, with 26 bases between.

This clone showed up just once. V is TRBV28 and J is TRBJ1-2; no reliable D call. The CDR3 is 13 residues long. Germline V gene data show CDR1 as MDHEN and CDR2 as SYDVKM. Trimming removed 5 bases at V and 1 base at J, with 8 bases between. The CDR3 protein is CASSPNNNYGYTF. Here the CDR3 DNA reads TGTGCCAGCAGTCCTAATAATAACTATGGCTACACCTTC.

The chain couples TRBV7-9 to TRBJ2-1; the match to TRBD1 covers 8 bases. CDR1 is SEHNR and CDR2 is FQNEAQ in the germline V gene (reference sequence). The trim removed 5 bases at V and 5 bases at J, leaving 5 bases unmatched. The length of the CDR3 is 14 residues. Written as DNA, the CDR3 is TGTGCCAGCAGCGACCGGACAGGGAACAATGAGCAGTTCTTC. This translates into CASSDRTGNNEQFF.

This clone is a singleton in its sample. The chain links TRBV7-9 to TRBJ1-3; D not resolved. The CDR3 runs to 12 residues. Looked up from germline, CDR1 is SEHNR and CDR2 is FQNEAQ (reference sequence). The V end was cut by 2 bases, the J end by 4 bases, with 3 bases between. The CDR3 reads CASSLTGNTIYF. The CDR3 DNA reads TGTGCCAGCAGCTTAACCGGAAACACCATATATTTT.

The V call is TRBV18, the J call TRBJ2-7; TRBD2 matches 9 bases. Trimming at V came to 3 bases and at J to 0 bases, leaving 6 bases not matched to a gene. Germline lookup yields CDR1 KGHSH and CDR2 LQKENI. This CDR3 contains 16 residues. The CDR3 nucleotides are TGTGCCAGCTCACCGCGGGGGGGAATGCTCTCCTACGAGCAGTACTTC. Residues: CASSPRGGMLSYEQYF.

The chain combines TRBV4-1 with TRBJ1-3, with D maybe TRBD1 (5 bases). The germline gives CDR1 MGHRA, CDR2 YSYEKL. The CDR3 consists of 16 residues. V lost 2 bases, J lost 0 bases, and 11 bases lay in between. CDR3 amino acids: CASSQPRQGSGNTIYF. CDR3 DNA: TGCGCCAGCAGCCAACCTCGGCAGGGCTCTGGAAACACCATATATTTT.

V and J are TRBV6-5 and TRBJ2-7, with a weak D call TRBD2 (6 bases). V lost 0 bases to trimming and J lost 4 bases, with 13 bases between them. This CDR3 contains 15 residues. Germline lookup yields CDR1 MNHEY and CDR2 SVGAGI. The CDR3 loop is CASSYSAGLKYEQYF. The CDR3 bases are TGTGCCAGCAGTTACTCCGCGGGGCTGAAATACGAGCAGTACTTC.

J is TRBJ1-1 and V is TRBV19, with D possibly TRBD1 on 6 matching bases. Trimming stripped 4 bases from V and 8 bases from J, with 14 bases between. The CDR3 is 13 amino acids. Looked up from germline, CDR1 is LNHDA and CDR2 is SQIVND (reference sequence). CDR3 amino acids: CASSTGQNLEAFF. The CDR3, as DNA: TGTGCCAGTAGTACCGGACAGAACCTAGAAGCTTTCTTT.

The chain combines TRBV7-2 with TRBJ2-5, with D perhaps matching TRBD1 or TRBD2 (5 bases each). V lost 4 bases, J lost 5 bases, and 8 bases lay in between. The CDR3 is 12 amino acids. Germline V gene sequence: CDR1 SGHTA, CDR2 FQGNSA. The CDR3: CASSWDGETQYF. Written as DNA, the CDR3 is TGTGCCAGCAGCTGGGACGGGGAGACCCAGTACTTC.

V gene TRBV7-2 combines with J gene TRBJ2-1; no firm D call. The V end lost 1 base, the J end lost 5 bases, and 6 bases lay between the germline ends. CDR1 is SGHTA, CDR2 FQGNSA, per germline. This CDR3 contains 13 residues. The CDR3 region is CASSLDWNNEQFF. The CDR3 DNA is TGTGCCAGCAGCTTAGACTGGAACAATGAGCAGTTCTTC.

The V gene is TRBV18, the J gene TRBJ2-5; TRBD1 might be the D (6 bases). V lost 0 bases and J 6 bases, leaving 11 bases between the germline ends. The germline gives CDR1 KGHSH, CDR2 LQKENI. CDR3 size: 14 residues. The CDR3 DNA follows: TGTGCCAGCTCACCACCGGGGGCGGTGAAGACCCAGTACTTC. This sequence encodes CASSPPGAVKTQYF.

The genes are TRBV30 and TRBJ1-5, with 7 bases lining up with TRBD1. Germline V gene sequence: CDR1 GTSNPN, CDR2 SVGIG (reference sequence). This CDR3 contains 14 residues. V gave up 1 base and J gave up 8 bases; unmatched junction bases: 8. CDR3 sequence (DNA): TGTGCCTGGAGTGCCGGGACAGTATTCAAGCCCCAGCATTTT. Protein product: CAWSAGTVFKPQHF.

This clone has a single count. The chain is built from TRBV5-5 and TRBJ2-1; 7 nucleotides align to TRBD2. CDR1 is SGHKS, CDR2 YYEKEE, per germline (reference sequence). After removal of 5 bases from V and 5 bases from J, the junction contained 13 bases not matched to a gene. The CDR3 runs 16 residues. CDR3: CASSGSGGGSHNEQFF. CDR3 bases: TGTGCCAGCAGTGGTTCGGGAGGAGGATCCCACAATGAGCAGTTCTTC.

This chain links TRBV29-1 with TRBJ2-5; possibly TRBD2 for D (6 bases). Trimming removed 6 bases from V and 2 bases from J, with 13 bases in between. Germline V gene sequence: CDR1 SQVTM, CDR2 ANQGSEA. The CDR3 spans 13 residues. DNA of the CDR3: TGCAGCGTAGACGGGACTTTTCAAGAGACCCAGTACTTC. Translated, it gives CSVDGTFQETQYF.

This chain links TRBV9 with TRBJ1-6, with D unresolved. This CDR3 comprises 12 residues. Germline V gives CDR1 SGDLS, CDR2 YYNGEE. V was trimmed by 0 bases and J by 5 bases, leaving 0 bases between them. The CDR3 DNA reads TGTGCCAGCAGCGTAGATAATTCACCCCTCCACTTT. Protein product: CASSVDNSPLHF.

The V call is TRBV20-1, the J call TRBJ1-5; the D gene is possibly TRBD1 (6 bases). CDR3 length equals 11 residues. The germline gives CDR1 DFQATT, CDR2 SNEGSKA (reference sequence). The CDR3 DNA reads as TGCAGCTTCAGGGGTGCGGGGCCCCAGCATTTT. Encoded protein: CSFRGAGPQHF.